A single sample is the source of the 16 T cell receptor beta chains below, sequenced in a study of blood T cell repertoires in COVID-19. Produced via immunoSEQ multiplex PCR; TCRdb's table is partial and in-frame only. The repertoire holds some 96,000 clones, with approximately 87% as singletons. The sequencing input was peripheral blood. Receptors originate from a human donor in a cohort sampled during active COVID-19.

The CDR3 nucleotides read TGTGCCAGCAACAGGGGGATCGAACAGCCCCAGCATTTT. Its protein product is CASNRGIEQPQHF. The gene calls are TRBV10-3 and TRBJ1-5; 8 nucleotides agree with TRBD1. Germline V gives CDR1 ENHRY, CDR2 SYGVKD. V was clipped by 10 bases and J by 7 bases; unmatched bases: 9. This CDR3 is built from 13 residues.

The rearrangement joins TRBV7-9 to TRBJ1-3; 7 bases align to TRBD1. The CDR3 runs 15 residues. Per the germline V gene, CDR1 is SEHNR and CDR2 is FQNEAQ (reference sequence). Trimming removed 6 bases from V and 2 bases from J; junction bases left unmatched: 7. CDR3 sequence (DNA): TGTGCCAGCAGATTCCGGGACAGCCCTGGAAACACCATATATTTT. Translated, it gives CASRFRDSPGNTIYF. Together with reference TRBV7-9 and TRBJ1-3, the CDR3 gives the full variable domain: DTGVSQNPRHKITKRGQNVTFRCDPISEHNRLYWYRQTLGQGPEFLTYFQNEAQLEKSRLLSDRFSAERPKGSFSTLEIQRTEQGDSAMYLCASRFRDSPGNTIYFGEGSWLTVV.

This chain connects TRBV5-4 to TRBJ1-4, with D possibly matching TRBD1 (5 bases). CDR3 length equals 15 residues. Trimming shortened V by 4 bases and J by 0 bases, and 10 bases separated the two germline ends. The germline V gene has CDR1 SGHNT and CDR2 YYREEE (reference sequence). The CDR3 loop is CASSRGGTTNEKLFF. CDR3 in DNA: TGTGCCAGCAGCAGGGGAGGGACAACTAATGAAAAACTGTTTTTT.

The chain recombines TRBV19 with TRBJ2-1, with 8 bases matching TRBD1. The germline V gene has CDR1 LNHDA and CDR2 SQIVND (reference sequence). J was trimmed by 1 base and V by 6 bases; bases with no gene match: 8. The CDR3 consists of 16 residues. The CDR3 spells CASSPWTGRSYNEQFF. In nucleotides, the CDR3 is TGTGCCAGTAGCCCGTGGACAGGGAGGTCCTACAATGAGCAGTTCTTC.

The chain uses TRBV7-9 and TRBJ2-2; D is possibly TRBD1 (5 bases). V lost 4 bases and J lost 0, with 12 bases in between. CDR3 length equals 16 residues. Looked up from germline, CDR1 is SEHNR and CDR2 is FQNEAQ (reference sequence). DNA of the CDR3: TGTGCCAGCAGCTCCGTTGGGGCACCGAACACCGGGGAGCTGTTTTTT. It encodes CASSSVGAPNTGELFF.

J is TRBJ1-5 and V is TRBV27; a weak D match, TRBD1 (5 bases). CDR1 and CDR2 (germline): MNHEY, SMNVEV (reference sequence). This CDR3 region has 14 residues. Trimming removed 0 bases at V and 7 bases at J, with 10 bases between. The CDR3 DNA reads as TGTGCCAGCAGTTTATCGTGGAGGGACCAGCCCCAGCATTTT. Amino acids: CASSLSWRDQPQHF.

As to this clone: Additional DNA sequences in this sample encode the identical CDR3. V usage is TRBV6-5 and J usage is TRBJ1-1; 10 nucleotides line up with TRBD1. The CDR3 has 13 amino acids. Germline CDR1 reads MNHEY; CDR2 reads SVGAGI. J gave up 3 bases and V 6 bases, and 1 base lay outside the gene matches. CDR3 protein: CASRGTGDTEAFF. The CDR3 DNA follows: TGTGCCAGCAGGGGGACAGGGGACACTGAAGCTTTCTTT.

The chain joins TRBV19 to TRBJ2-7, with TRBD1 matching over 7 bases. Germline assignment: CDR1 LNHDA and CDR2 SQIVND (reference sequence). This CDR3 has 14 amino acids. V gave up 5 bases and J gave up 0 bases; unmatched junction bases: 4. Written as DNA, the CDR3 is TGTGCCAGTAGTCCCCGGGACAGCTCCTACGAGCAGTACTTC. It specifies CASSPRDSSYEQYF.

V usage is TRBV2 and J usage is TRBJ1-1, with D perhaps TRBD1 (5 bases). Trimming pared 6 bases from V and 1 base from J, leaving 12 bases between. The germline V gene encodes CDR1 SNHLY and CDR2 FYNNEI. This CDR3 has 14 amino acids. CDR3 sequence (DNA): TGTGCCAGCAGCGCAAATCAGGGGAACACTGAAGCTTTCTTT. Protein product: CASSANQGNTEAFF.

The chain carries TRBV5-8 and TRBJ2-5; D might be TRBD1 (6 bases). The germline V and J ends were trimmed by 2 bases and 5 bases, with 16 bases remaining between them. Looked up from germline, CDR1 is SGHTS and CDR2 is YDEGEE. The CDR3 totals 15 residues. The CDR3 loop reads CASSFRQATGETQYF. In DNA form, the CDR3 reads TGTGCCAGCAGCTTCAGACAGGCTACTGGGGAGACCCAGTACTTC.

V and J are TRBV30 and TRBJ2-5; D is possibly TRBD1 (6 bases). Trimming cost V 2 bases and J 0 bases, with 13 bases left between them. CDR3 size: 15 residues. Germline CDR1 is GTSNPN and CDR2 is SVGIG (reference sequence). DNA for the CDR3: TGTGCCTGGAGTAAACAGAGGGGGTACCAAGAGACCCAGTACTTC. Protein sequence: CAWSKQRGYQETQYF.

This chain links TRBV6-5 with TRBJ1-1, with 7 bases identical to TRBD1. V was pared by 5 bases and J by 6 bases, with 12 bases of the junction left unmatched. CDR3 length equals 15 residues. Germline CDR1 and CDR2: MNHEY and SVGAGI. The CDR3: CASSLLTGYRSEAFF. The CDR3 region has the DNA TGTGCCAGCAGTCTTTTGACAGGGTATAGATCTGAAGCTTTCTTT.

The V and J genes are TRBV3-1 (or the pseudogene TRBV3-2) and TRBJ1-5; D unclear. V lost 0 bases, J lost 6 bases, and 12 bases lay in between. The germline V gene encodes CDR1 LGHDT and CDR2 YNNKEL (reference sequence). This CDR3 comprises 15 residues. Here the CDR3 reads CASSQDAAVSQPQHF. The CDR3 region has the DNA TGTGCCAGCAGCCAAGACGCAGCGGTCAGTCAGCCCCAGCATTTT.

The chain has TRBV11-2 and TRBJ2-7; 7 nucleotides match TRBD2. CDR3 size: 14 residues. CDR1 is SGHAT and CDR2 is FQNNGV in the germline V gene. The V gene end was trimmed by 4 bases and the J gene end by 4 bases; junction bases not matched to a gene: 7. The DNA of the CDR3 is TGTGCCAGCAGCTCCCTGGCACTAGCGTACGAGCAGTACTTC. Its translation: CASSSLALAYEQYF.

This chain connects TRBV7-2 to TRBJ2-1, with TRBD2 matching over 10 bases. V was clipped by 2 bases and J by 5 bases; unmatched bases: 3. Looked up from germline, CDR1 is SGHTA and CDR2 is FQGNSA. The CDR3 is 15 amino acids. The CDR3 here is CASSLRLAGHNEQFF. DNA of the CDR3: TGTGCCAGCAGCTTACGACTAGCGGGCCACAATGAGCAGTTCTTC. The full variable domain, its missing parts supplied by reference TRBV7-2 and TRBJ2-1, is GAGVSQSPSNKVTEKGKDVELRCDPISGHTALYWYRQSLGQGLEFLIYFQGNSAPDKSGLPSDRFSAERTGGSVSTLTIQRTQQEDSAVYLCASSLRLAGHNEQFFGPGTRLTVL.

The chain employs TRBV11-2 and TRBJ2-7; 9 bases fit TRBD1. This CDR3 spans 15 amino acids. Per the germline V gene, CDR1 is SGHAT and CDR2 is FQNNGV. With V trimmed by 3 bases and J by 2 bases, 5 bases remained unmatched. The CDR3 loop is CASSFTTGGTYEQYF. The CDR3 DNA is TGTGCCAGCAGCTTTACGACAGGGGGAACCTACGAGCAGTACTTC. The complete variable domain, with remaining parts taken from reference TRBV11-2 and TRBJ2-7, reads EAGVAQSPRYKIIEKRQSVAFWCNPISGHATLYWYQQILGQGPKLLIQFQNNGVVDDSQLPKDRFSAERLKGVDSTLKIQPAKLEDSAVYLCASSFTTGGTYEQYFGPGTRLTVT.